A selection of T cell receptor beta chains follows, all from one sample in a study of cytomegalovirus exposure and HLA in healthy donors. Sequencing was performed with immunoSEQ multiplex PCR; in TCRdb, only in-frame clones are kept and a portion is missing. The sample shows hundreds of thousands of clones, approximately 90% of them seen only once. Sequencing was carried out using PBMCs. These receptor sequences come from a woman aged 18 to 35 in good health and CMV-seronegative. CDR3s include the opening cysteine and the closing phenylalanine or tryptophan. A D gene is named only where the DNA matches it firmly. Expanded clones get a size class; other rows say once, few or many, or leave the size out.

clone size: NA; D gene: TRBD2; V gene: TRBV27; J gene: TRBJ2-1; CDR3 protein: CASSFDRGTSGDSYNEQFF; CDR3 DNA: TGTGCCAGCAGTTTCGACCGGGGGACTAGCGGGGACTCCTACAATGAGCAGTTCTTC
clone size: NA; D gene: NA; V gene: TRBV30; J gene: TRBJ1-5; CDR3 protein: CAWSGQPGGNQPQHF; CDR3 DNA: TGTGCCTGGAGTGGGCAGCCCGGGGGCAATCAGCCCCAGCATTTT
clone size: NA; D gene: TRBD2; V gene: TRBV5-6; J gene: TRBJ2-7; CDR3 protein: CASSSLGLAGGNYEQYF; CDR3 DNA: TGTGCCAGCAGCTCGCTTGGACTAGCGGGGGGCAATTACGAGCAGTACTTC
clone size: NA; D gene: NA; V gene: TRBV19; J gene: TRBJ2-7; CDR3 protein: CASSILSSSYEQYF; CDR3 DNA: TGTGCCAGTAGTATACTCTCGAGCTCCTACGAGCAGTACTTC
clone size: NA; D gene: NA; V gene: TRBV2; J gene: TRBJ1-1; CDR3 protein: CASNRRNLNTEAFF; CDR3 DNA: TGTGCCAGCAATCGCAGGAACCTGAACACTGAAGCTTTCTTT
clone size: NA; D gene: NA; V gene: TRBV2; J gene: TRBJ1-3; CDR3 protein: CASSEDRVVGNTIYF; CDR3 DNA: TGTGCCAGCAGTGAAGACAGGGTGGTTGGAAACACCATATATTTT
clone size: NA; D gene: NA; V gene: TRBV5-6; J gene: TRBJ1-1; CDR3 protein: CASSPSYWGGNTEAFF; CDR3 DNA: TGTGCCAGCAGCCCGTCCTATTGGGGCGGGAACACTGAAGCTTTCTTT
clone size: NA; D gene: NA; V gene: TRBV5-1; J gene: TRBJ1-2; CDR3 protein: CASSLAGRGLDGYTF; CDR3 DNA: TGCGCCAGCAGCTTGGCCGGGCGGGGATTAGATGGCTACACCTTC
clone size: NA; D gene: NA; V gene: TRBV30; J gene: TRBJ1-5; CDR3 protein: CAWSVTDESTQPQHF; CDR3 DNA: TGTGCCTGGAGTGTAACTGATGAGAGCACTCAGCCCCAGCATTTT
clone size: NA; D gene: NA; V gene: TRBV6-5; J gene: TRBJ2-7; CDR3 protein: CASSLIRGAHEQYF; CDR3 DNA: TGTGCCAGCTCCCTCATACGGGGGGCTCACGAGCAGTACTTC
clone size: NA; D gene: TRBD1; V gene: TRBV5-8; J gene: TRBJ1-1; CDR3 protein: CASSLALDRAYTEAFF; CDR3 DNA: TGTGCCAGCAGCTTGGCCCTGGACAGGGCTTACACTGAAGCTTTCTTT
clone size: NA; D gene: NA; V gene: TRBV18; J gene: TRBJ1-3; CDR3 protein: CASSPQAVVVGNTIYF; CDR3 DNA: TGTGCCAGCTCACCACAAGCGGTAGTAGTAGGAAACACCATATATTTT
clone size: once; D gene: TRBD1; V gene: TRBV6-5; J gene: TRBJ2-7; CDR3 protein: CASSKGQHYEQYF; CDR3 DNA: TGTGCCAGCAGTAAGGGACAGCACTACGAGCAGTACTTC
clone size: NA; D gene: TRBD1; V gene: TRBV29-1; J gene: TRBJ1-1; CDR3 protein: CSVDGQGIRGAFF; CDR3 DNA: TGCAGCGTTGATGGACAGGGGATCCGGGGAGCTTTCTTT
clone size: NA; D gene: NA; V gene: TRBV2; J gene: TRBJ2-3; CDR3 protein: CASSVSRASTDTQYF; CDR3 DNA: TGTGCCAGCAGTGTATCCAGGGCTTCCACAGATACGCAGTATTTT
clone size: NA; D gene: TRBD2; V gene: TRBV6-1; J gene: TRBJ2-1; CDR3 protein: CASSEAPLGGTRANEQFF; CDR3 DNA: TGTGCCAGCAGTGAAGCGCCCCTAGGGGGGACTAGGGCCAATGAGCAGTTCTTC
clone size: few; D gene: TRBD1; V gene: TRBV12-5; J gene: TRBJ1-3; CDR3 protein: CASGFSNDRVGRNTIYF; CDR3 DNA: TGTGCTAGTGGTTTTTCAAACGACAGGGTAGGACGAAACACCATATATTTT
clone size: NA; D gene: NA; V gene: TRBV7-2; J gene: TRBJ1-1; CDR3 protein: CASSPSTGVLNTEAFF; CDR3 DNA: TGTGCCAGCAGCCCTTCAACCGGGGTATTGAACACTGAAGCTTTCTTT
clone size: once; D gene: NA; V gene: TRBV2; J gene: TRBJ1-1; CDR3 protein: CASSVGENTEAFF; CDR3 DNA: TGTGCCAGCAGTGTAGGAGAGAACACTGAAGCTTTCTTT
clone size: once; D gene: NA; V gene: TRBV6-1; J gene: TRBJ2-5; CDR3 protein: CASSTGSQGQYF; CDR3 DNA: TGTGCCAGCAGTACCGGGTCTCAGGGGCAGTACTTC
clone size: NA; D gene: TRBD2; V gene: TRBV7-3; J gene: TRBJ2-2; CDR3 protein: CASSLAGGPGELFF; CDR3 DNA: TGTGCCAGCAGCCTAGCGGGGGGGCCCGGGGAGCTGTTTTTT
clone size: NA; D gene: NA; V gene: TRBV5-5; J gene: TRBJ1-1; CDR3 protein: CASSLPAGHGRAFF; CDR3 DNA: TGTGCCAGCAGCTTGCCGGCAGGGCATGGTAGAGCTTTCTTT
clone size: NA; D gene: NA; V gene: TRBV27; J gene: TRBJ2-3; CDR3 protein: CASTQWGGTDTQYF; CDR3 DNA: TGTGCCAGCACTCAGTGGGGGGGCACAGATACGCAGTATTTT
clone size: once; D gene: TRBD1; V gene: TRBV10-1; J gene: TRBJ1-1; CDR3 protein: CASNAGTGNTEAFF; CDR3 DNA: TGCGCCAGCAATGCCGGGACAGGGAACACTGAAGCTTTCTTT
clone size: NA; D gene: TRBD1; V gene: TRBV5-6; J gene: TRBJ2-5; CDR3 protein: CASSLGQGGTQYF; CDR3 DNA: TGTGCCAGCAGCTTGGGACAGGGGGGGACCCAGTACTTC
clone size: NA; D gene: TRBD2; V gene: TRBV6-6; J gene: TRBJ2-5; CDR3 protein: CASSPTGGAGIVTQYF; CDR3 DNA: TGTGCCAGCAGTCCAACCGGGGGGGCTGGTATCGTGACCCAGTACTTC
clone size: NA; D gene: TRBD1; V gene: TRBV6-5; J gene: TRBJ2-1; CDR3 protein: CASSLRDSSYNEQFF; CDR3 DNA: TGTGCCAGCAGTTTAAGGGACAGCTCCTACAATGAGCAGTTCTTC
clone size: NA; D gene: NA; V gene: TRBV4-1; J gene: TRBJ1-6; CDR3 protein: CASSQPFSPLHF; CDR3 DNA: TGCGCCAGCAGCCAACCCTTTTCACCCCTCCACTTT